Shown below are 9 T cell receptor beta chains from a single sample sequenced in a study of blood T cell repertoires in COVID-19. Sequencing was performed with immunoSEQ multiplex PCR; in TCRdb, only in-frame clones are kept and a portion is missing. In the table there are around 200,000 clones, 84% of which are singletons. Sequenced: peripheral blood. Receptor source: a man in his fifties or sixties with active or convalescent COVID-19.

CDR3: CASSLAHYEQYF. The CDR3 region has the DNA TGTGCCAGCAGCCTGGCCCACTACGAGCAGTACTTC. This chain links TRBV2 with TRBJ2-7, with D hard to call. This CDR3 comprises 12 residues. In germline, CDR1 is SNHLY, CDR2 FYNNEI. Between the trimmed V and J ends, which lost 6 bases and 3 bases, there was a span of 9 bases.

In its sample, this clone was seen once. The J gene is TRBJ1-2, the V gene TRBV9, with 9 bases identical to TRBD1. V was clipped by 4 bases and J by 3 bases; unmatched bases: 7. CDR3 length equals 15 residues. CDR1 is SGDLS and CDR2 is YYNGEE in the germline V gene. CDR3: CASSQNRDRDYGYTF. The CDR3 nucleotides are TGTGCCAGCAGCCAGAATCGGGACAGGGACTATGGCTACACCTTC.

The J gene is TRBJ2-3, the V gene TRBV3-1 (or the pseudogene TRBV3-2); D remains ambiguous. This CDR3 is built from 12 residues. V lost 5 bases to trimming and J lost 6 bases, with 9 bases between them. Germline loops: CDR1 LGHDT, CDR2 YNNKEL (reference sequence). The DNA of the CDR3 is TGTGCCAGCAGCGCGGCTGGGGATACGCAGTATTTT. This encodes CASSAAGDTQYF.

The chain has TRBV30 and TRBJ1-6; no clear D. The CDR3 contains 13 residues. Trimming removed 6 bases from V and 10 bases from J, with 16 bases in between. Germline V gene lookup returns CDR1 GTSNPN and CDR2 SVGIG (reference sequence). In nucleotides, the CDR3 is TGTGCCTGCCGTATTACAGAAAAGTCACCCCTCCACTTT. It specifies CACRITEKSPLHF.

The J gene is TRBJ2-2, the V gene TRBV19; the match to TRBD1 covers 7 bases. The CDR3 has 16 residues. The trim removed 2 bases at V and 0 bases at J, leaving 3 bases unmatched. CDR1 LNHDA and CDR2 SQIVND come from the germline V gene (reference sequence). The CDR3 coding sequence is TGTGCCAGTAGTATAAGGGGACAGACGAACACCGGGGAGCTGTTTTTT. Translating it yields CASSIRGQTNTGELFF.

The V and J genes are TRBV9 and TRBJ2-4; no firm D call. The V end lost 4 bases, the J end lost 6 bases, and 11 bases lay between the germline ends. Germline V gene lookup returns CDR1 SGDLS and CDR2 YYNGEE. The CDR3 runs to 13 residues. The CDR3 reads CASSRSVANIQYF. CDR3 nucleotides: TGTGCCAGCAGCCGCTCGGTAGCAAACATTCAGTACTTC. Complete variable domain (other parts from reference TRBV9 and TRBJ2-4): DSGVTQTPKHLITATGQRVTLRCSPRSGDLSVYWYQQSLDQGLQFLIQYYNGEERAKGNILERFSAQQFPDLHSELNLSSLELGDSALYFCASSRSVANIQYFGAGTRLSVL.

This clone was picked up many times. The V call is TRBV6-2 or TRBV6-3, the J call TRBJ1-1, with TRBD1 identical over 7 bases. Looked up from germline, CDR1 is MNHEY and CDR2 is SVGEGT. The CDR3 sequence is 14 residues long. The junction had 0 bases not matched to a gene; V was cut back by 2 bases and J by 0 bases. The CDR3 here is CASSYDRVNTEAFF. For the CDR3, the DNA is TGTGCCAGCAGTTACGACAGGGTGAACACTGAAGCTTTCTTT.

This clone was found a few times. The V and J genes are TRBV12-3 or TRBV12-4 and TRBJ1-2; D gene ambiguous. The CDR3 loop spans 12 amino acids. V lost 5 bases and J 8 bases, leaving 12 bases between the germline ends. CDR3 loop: CASSPSTGGYTF. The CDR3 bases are TGTGCCAGCAGTCCCTCCACCGGGGGCTACACCTTC.

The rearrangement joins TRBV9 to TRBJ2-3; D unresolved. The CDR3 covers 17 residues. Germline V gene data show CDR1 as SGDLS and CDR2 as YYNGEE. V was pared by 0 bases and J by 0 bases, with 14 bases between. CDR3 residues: CASSVAAPRPSTDTQYF. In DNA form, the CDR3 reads TGTGCCAGCAGCGTAGCAGCGCCTAGACCTAGCACAGATACGCAGTATTTT.